This T cell receptor beta chain was retrieved from a study of blood T cell repertoires in COVID-19. Study-level information: From T cells, B-cell-depleted T cells, or PBMCs came the material, which was cDNA or gDNA.

Germline CDR1 is KGHSH and CDR2 is LQKENI. With 5 bases clipped from V and 0 bases from J, the junction kept 7 bases outside the gene matches. The CDR3 runs 16 residues. Repertoires were generated with immunoSEQ multiplex PCR, while TCRdb's copy carries only in-frame clones and drops some. Here the sample spans roughly 200,000 clones, about 83% being singletons. This chain uses TRBV18 with TRBJ2-4, with 7 bases aligning to TRBD1. The TCR sequence derives from a person aged 70 to 80 with COVID-19, enrolled during active disease. Sequencing was performed on peripheral blood. The CDR3 loop reads CASSARDRLAKNIQYF. The CDR3 DNA follows: TGTGCCAGCTCAGCCCGGGACAGACTAGCCAAAAACATTCAGTACTTC.